Below, one T cell receptor (beta chain) is given with its context. Its target is not known. Sequencing used immunoSEQ multiplex PCR; TCRdb keeps in-frame clones, though not all of them. The sample holds roughly 180,000 clones; over 90% are singletons and the top ten take around 2%. The sample belongs to a study of T cell responses to AZD1222 COVID-19 vaccine. Findings and caveats of the study: Only after the peak T cell response were repertoires sampled.

Germline CDR1 reads MGHRA; CDR2 reads YSYEKL. This CDR3 has 16 residues. Trimming pared 0 bases from V and 0 bases from J, leaving 11 bases between. Pooling covered second doses at about 4 or about 12 weeks. The material was peripheral blood, obtained 28 days after the second AZD1222 dose. This TCR was recovered from an adult who received the AZD1222 COVID-19 vaccine. The genes are TRBV4-1 and TRBJ1-2, with D perhaps matching TRBD1 (5 bases). DNA for the CDR3: TGCGCCAGCAGCCAAGATGCGGCAGGGCCTAACTATGGCTACACCTTC. Encoded protein: CASSQDAAGPNYGYTF.